Listed here are 12 T cell receptor beta chains from one sample, sequenced in a study of tumor-infiltrating lymphocytes in primary liver carcinoma. From around 530 ng of total RNA, TCR beta-specific cDNA was reverse-transcribed using a constant-region primer. Libraries covering TCR beta were generated through three nested multiplex PCR rounds (using a slightly modified ARM-PCR). It was with TRBV1-TRBV30 forward primers and a C-beta reverse primer that the first two PCR rounds were run, at about 9 cycles each. TCRdb redid the calling of the multiplex PCR reads with MiXCR, one entry per CDR3 protein. The repertoire consists of approximately 340,000 distinct CDR3 sequences, with roughly 61% occurring once and the leading ten covering under 8.5%. Germline DNA was extracted alongside blood RNA, which was obtained from unsorted whole blood. The sequenced material came from peripheral blood. These receptors originate from a man aged 35 to 55 with primary liver carcinoma and hepatitis B virus infection.

V gene TRBV28 combines with J gene TRBJ2-3; 11 nucleotides agree with TRBD1. The CDR3 consists of 15 residues. Germline V gene sequence: CDR1 MDHEN, CDR2 SYDVKM. With 3 bases clipped from V and 6 bases from J, the junction kept 5 bases outside the gene matches. This chain's CDR3 is CASSLGGQGADTQYF. The CDR3 DNA sequence: TGTGCCAGCAGTTTGGGTGGACAGGGGGCGGATACGCAGTATTTT.

This clonotype was seen only once. This sequence joins TRBV24-1 and TRBJ2-1, with TRBD1 matching over 8 bases. V shed 7 bases, J shed 0 bases, and the junction held 7 bases outside the gene matches. Germline values: CDR1 KGHDR, CDR2 SFDVKD. This CDR3 is 16 amino acids long. CDR3 protein: CATRDVTGDSYNEQFF. DNA for the CDR3: TGTGCCACCAGGGATGTGACAGGGGACTCCTACAATGAGCAGTTCTTC.

Details on this clonotype: This may stem from a read error, because a much larger clone lies one nucleotide away. Since no conserved phenylalanine or tryptophan closes the CDR3, a read error is the likely cause. The chain links TRBV10-3 to TRBJ2-7; D gene ambiguous. This CDR3 region has 15 residues. Trimming removed 3 bases from V and 0 bases from J, with 12 bases in between. CDR1 and CDR2 (germline): ENHRY, SYGVKD. CDR3 sequence: CAISDSPPSSYEQYL. The CDR3 DNA reads as TGTGCCATCAGTGACTCCCCTCCCAGCTCCTACGAGCAGTACCTC.

The chain carries TRBV10-3 and TRBJ1-3; D is unclear. Germline V CDR1 and CDR2: ENHRY, SYGVKD. V shed 2 bases and J shed 3 bases, with 8 bases lying between them. The CDR3 runs 14 residues. Here the CDR3 DNA reads TGTGCCATCAGTGAGGAAGCATTTGGAAACACCATATATTTT. Encoded protein: CAISEEAFGNTIYF.

The rearrangement uses TRBV6-5 and TRBJ2-2, with D perhaps TRBD1 or TRBD2 (6 bases each). In germline, CDR1 is MNHEY, CDR2 SVGAGI. Trimming took 6 bases from V and 5 from J, leaving 25 bases between them. The CDR3 contains 18 residues. In nucleotides, the CDR3 is TGTGCCAGCAGACCCCGGGCCGGGGGCCAAAGGGGTACCGGGGAGCTGTTTTTT. Translated: CASRPRAGGQRGTGELFF.

Points on this clonotype: A much larger clone differs from this one at a single base, so this may be a read error. As DNA, the CDR3 is TGTGCCATCAGACAGGCAGGGGGGCACTATGGCTACACCTTC. Encoded protein: CAIRQAGGHYGYTF. V and J are TRBV10-3 and TRBJ1-2; 7 bases are a match to TRBD1. V lost 6 bases to trimming and J lost 3 bases; unmatched junction nucleotides: 7. The CDR3 has 14 residues. CDR1 is ENHRY, CDR2 SYGVKD, per germline.

This clonotype has more than one count but fewer than ten. Since a much larger clone is just one base distant, this may be a read error. The chain is built from TRBV10-2 and TRBJ1-1; 9 positions match TRBD1. The CDR3 is 14 residues long. V shed 8 bases, J shed 1 base, and the junction held 5 bases outside the gene matches. The germline CDR1 and CDR2 sequences are WSHSY and SAAADI. In DNA, the CDR3 is TGCGCCAGCGGTGTGGGACAGGGGAACACTGAAGCTTTCTTT. Protein sequence: CASGVGQGNTEAFF.

This clonotype showed up many times. The rearrangement joins TRBV6-5 to TRBJ1-2; tentative D call: TRBD1 (6 bases). The V end was cut by 4 bases, the J end by 9 bases, with 15 bases between. This CDR3 is 13 amino acids long. Germline CDR1 MNHEY, CDR2 SVGAGI. The CDR3 protein is CASSLAQGRRYTF. CDR3 in DNA: TGTGCCAGCAGTTTAGCACAGGGTAGGCGCTACACCTTC.

Regarding this clonotype: The conserved phenylalanine or tryptophan normally closing the CDR3 is absent here, so this likely arose from a read error. V is TRBV11-2 and J is TRBJ2-7; 9 positions match TRBD1. This CDR3 has 15 amino acids. The V gene's germline CDR1 is SGHAT and CDR2 FQNNGV. CDR3 residues: CAGSLEAGTGIEQYL. In DNA, the CDR3 is TGTGCCGGCAGCTTAGAAGCTGGGACAGGGATCGAGCAGTACCTC.

This clonotype has ten or more counts. The CDR3 DNA reads as TGTGCCAGCAGTTACTCGCACTGGGCAACTAATGAAAAACTGTTTTTT. The encoded protein is CASSYSHWATNEKLFF. V usage is TRBV6-5 and J usage is TRBJ1-4, with no clear D. The CDR3 covers 16 residues. Trimming took 0 bases from V and 0 from J, leaving 8 bases between them. Germline V gives CDR1 MNHEY, CDR2 SVGAGI.

The chain combines TRBV11-2 with TRBJ2-1; the D is unclear. This CDR3 has 15 amino acids. The V end lost 0 bases, the J end lost 6 bases, and 12 bases lay between the germline ends. The germline CDR1 and CDR2 sequences are SGHAT and FQNNGV. CDR3 bases: TGTGCCAGCAGCTTAGAGGGTCTGGTTAGCAATGAGCAGTTCTTC. Translating gives CASSLEGLVSNEQFF.

This clonotype was observed at least ten times. The chain employs TRBV29-1 and TRBJ2-3, with D possibly called TRBD1 or TRBD2 (5 bases each). CDR3 length equals 14 residues. Germline loops: CDR1 SQVTM, CDR2 ANQGSEA. V was pared by 6 bases and J by 6 bases, with 19 bases between. The CDR3 here is CSVETRGREDTQYF. CDR3 DNA sequence: TGCAGCGTCGAAACCCGGGGCAGGGAGGATACGCAGTATTTT.